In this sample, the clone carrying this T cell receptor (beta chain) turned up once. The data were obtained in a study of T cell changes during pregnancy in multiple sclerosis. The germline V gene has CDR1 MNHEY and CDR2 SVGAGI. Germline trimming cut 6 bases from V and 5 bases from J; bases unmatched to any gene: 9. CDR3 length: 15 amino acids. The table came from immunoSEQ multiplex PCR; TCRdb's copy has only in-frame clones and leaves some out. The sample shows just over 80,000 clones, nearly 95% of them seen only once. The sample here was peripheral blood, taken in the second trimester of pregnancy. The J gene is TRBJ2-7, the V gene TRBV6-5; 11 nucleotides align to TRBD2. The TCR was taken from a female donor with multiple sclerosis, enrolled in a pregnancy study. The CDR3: CASRPVAGGPHEQYF. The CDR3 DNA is TGTGCCAGCAGGCCCGTAGCGGGAGGGCCCCACGAGCAGTACTTC.